Below are 13 T cell receptor beta chains sequenced from a single sample in a study of T cells in Graves' hyperthyroidism and ophthalmopathy. From RNA transcripts, TCR beta CDR3 regions were amplified. The TCR CDR3 was amplified in a first-round RT-PCR using the HTBI primer set. TCRdb reanalysed the multiplex PCR reads using MiXCR and keeps one entry per CDR3 protein. The repertoire holds 450,000 to 700,000 distinct CDR3 sequences, with 46% as singletons. What was sequenced was peripheral blood or thyroid tissue (not recorded which). These receptors all stem from an adult woman with Graves' disease, either hyperthyroidism or ophthalmopathy (not recorded which).

In the case of this clonotype: Likely a read error: the CDR3 ends without its conserved phenylalanine or tryptophan. The DNA is omitted, as the CDR3 cannot be located on it reliably, and the CDR3 follows TCRdb's listing. The rearrangement joins TRBV9 to TRBJ2-6; no DNA check was done on the table's D call, TRBD2. Germline V CDR1 and CDR2: SGDLS, YYNGEE. From its first to its last residue, the CDR3 has 8 amino acids. This chain's CDR3 is CASSASGG.

The CDR3 nucleotides read TGTGCCACCAGCAGCCAAGAAGGCAGGGGGCCCCTCCACTTT. This encodes CATSSQEGRGPLHF. This chain uses TRBV15 with TRBJ1-6, with 7 bases fitting TRBD1. CDR3 size: 14 residues. V was pared by 3 bases and J by 13 bases, with 9 bases of the junction left unmatched. The germline V gene has CDR1 LNHNV and CDR2 YYDKDF (reference sequence). Based on the CDR3 plus reference TRBV15 and TRBJ1-6, the full variable domain is DAMVIQNPRYQVTQFGKPVTLSCSQTLNHNVMYWYQQKSSQAPKLLFHYYDKDFNNEADTPDNFQSRRPNTSFCFLDIRSPGLGDTAMYLCATSSQEGRGPLHFGNGTRLTVT.

On this clonotype itself: A much bigger clone sits one base away, suggesting this may be a read error. V is TRBV27 and J is TRBJ1-2; weak D call: TRBD1 (6 bases). In germline, CDR1 is MNHEY, CDR2 SMNVEV (reference sequence). The CDR3 runs 18 residues. The CDR3 DNA reads TGTGCCACCAGTCACCGGGTAACAGGGCAGAGGCGAAACTATGGCTACACCTTC. Its protein product is CATSHRVTGQRRNYGYTF.

The chain carries TRBV5-1 and TRBJ1-1, with 10 bases aligning to TRBD1. Trimming at V came to 4 bases and at J to 6 bases, leaving 6 bases not matched to a gene. This CDR3 is 14 amino acids long. Per the germline V gene, CDR1 is SGHRS and CDR2 is YFSETQ. The CDR3 protein is CASSGKTGGPEAFF. The CDR3 nucleotides read TGCGCCAGCAGCGGGAAGACAGGGGGCCCTGAAGCTTTCTTT.

The chain combines TRBV5-1 with TRBJ2-5; the D is unclear. Trimming removed 2 bases at V and 5 bases at J, with 13 bases between. Germline CDR1 and CDR2: SGHRS and YFSETQ. This CDR3 has 14 amino acids. The CDR3 DNA reads as TGCGCCAGCAGCTTAATGGGGATGATGGAGACCCAGTACTTC. Translating gives CASSLMGMMETQYF. The full variable domain, in which reference TRBV5-1 and TRBJ2-5 provide the parts outside the CDR3, is KAGVTQTPRYLIKTRGQQVTLSCSPISGHRSVSWYQQTPGQGLQFLFEYFSETQRNKGNFPGRFSGRQFSNSRSEMNVSTLELGDSALYLCASSLMGMMETQYFGPGTRLLVL.

There are many counts of this clonotype. The chain uses TRBV18 and TRBJ2-7, with 10 nucleotides matching TRBD1. J was trimmed by 7 bases and V by 2 bases; bases with no gene match: 8. The V gene's germline CDR1 is KGHSH and CDR2 LQKENI. There are 15 residues in the CDR3. The CDR3 DNA reads TGTGCCAGCTCACCAAGGGGACAGGGGCTAGGGGAGCAGTACTTC. This codes for CASSPRGQGLGEQYF.

This clonotype has at least ten counts. The chain couples TRBV5-6 to TRBJ1-2; D gene unclear. Between the trimmed V and J ends, which lost 2 bases and 6 bases, there was a span of 8 bases. CDR3 size: 12 residues. Germline CDR1 SGHDT, CDR2 YYEEEE. The CDR3 loop is CASSLGRDGYTF. CDR3 nucleotides: TGTGCCAGCAGCTTAGGGCGGGATGGCTACACCTTC.

This clonotype was detected only once. The rearrangement joins TRBV7-2 to TRBJ2-3; weak D call: TRBD1 (5 bases). The V gene's germline CDR1 is SGHTA and CDR2 FQGNSA. CDR3 length equals 14 residues. V was shortened by 2 bases and J by 2 bases, with 8 bases between the two germline ends. The DNA of the CDR3 is TGTGCCAGCAGCTTACAGGGTTACACAGATACGCAGTATTTT. This encodes CASSLQGYTDTQYF.

This clonotype was seen at least ten times. The gene calls are TRBV5-1 and TRBJ1-5; D is possibly TRBD1 (6 bases). Germline V gene lookup returns CDR1 SGHRS and CDR2 YFSETQ. The CDR3 consists of 14 residues. V gave up 1 base and J gave up 5 bases, with 10 bases separating them. The CDR3 coding sequence is TGCGCCAGCAGCTTGACAGGGAGGGATCAGCCCCAGCATTTT. It translates to CASSLTGRDQPQHF.

Details on this clonotype: It is likely a read error, because the conserved phenylalanine at the end of the CDR3 is missing. The V gene is TRBV24-1, the J gene TRBJ1-2, with D perhaps matching TRBD1 (6 bases). The V and J ends lost 4 bases and 6 bases respectively, with 14 bases between them. The CDR3 length is 14 residues. Germline V gene data show CDR1 as KGHDR and CDR2 as SFDVKD. CDR3 sequence: CATSDPAGTNGYTL. CDR3 nucleotides: TGTGCCACCAGTGACCCCGCAGGGACAAATGGCTACACCCTC.

In this sample, this clonotype turned up many times. The chain has TRBV25-1 and TRBJ2-2; unclear D gene. The CDR3 extends over 15 amino acids. The germline V gene has CDR1 MGHDK and CDR2 SYGVNS. Trimming stripped 1 base from V and 7 bases from J, with 13 bases between. CDR3 loop: CASSESQMHIGELFF. In DNA form, the CDR3 reads TGTGCCAGCAGTGAATCTCAAATGCATATCGGGGAGCTGTTTTTT.

The J gene is TRBJ2-1, the V gene TRBV7-9; weak D call: TRBD1 (6 bases). This CDR3 spans 13 amino acids. Germline V lookup: CDR1 SEHNR, CDR2 FQNEAQ (reference sequence). V gave up 4 bases and J gave up 8 bases, with 12 bases separating them. CDR3 residues: CASSSGQPHEQFF. The DNA for the CDR3 is TGTGCCAGCAGCTCAGGACAGCCCCATGAGCAGTTCTTC.

With regard to this clonotype: One base away lies a much larger clone, so this may be a sequencing read error. The chain carries TRBV28 and TRBJ1-6; D not resolved. The CDR3 has 15 amino acids. Germline V gene data show CDR1 as MDHEN and CDR2 as SYDVKM. The CDR3 loop is CASSFNGSPHSPFHF. The DNA for the CDR3 is TGTGCCAGCAGTTTTAACGGGTCTCCACATTCACCCTTCCACTTT.